These T cell receptor beta chains were read from a single sample in a study of blood T cell repertoires in COVID-19. Libraries were prepared by immunoSEQ multiplex PCR; TCRdb keeps only in-frame clonotypes and omits some of them. The sample carries approximately 69,000 clones, 88% recorded once. The material sequenced was peripheral blood. These receptors originate from a man in his fifties with acute or convalescent COVID-19. Each CDR3 is given with its conserved first and last residue. D genes are given only for firm matches. The size entry is marked missing in some rows and otherwise reads once, few, many or a size class.

DNA,CDR3,J,D,size,V,length
TGTGCCAGCAGCCAAGATCCCCTCGGGGGTGGTCAGCCCCAGCATTTT,CASSQDPLGGGQPQHF,TRBJ1-5,.,.,TRBV3-1/TRBV3-2,16
TGTGCCAGCAGTTCGGGGGGCCCAGAGACCCAGTACTTC,CASSSGGPETQYF,TRBJ2-5,.,.,TRBV28,13
TGTGCCACCAGTGATTTGAACAATCCCGGGGAGCTGTTTTTT,CATSDLNNPGELFF,TRBJ2-2,.,.,TRBV24-1,14
TGTGCCAGCAGTTTATCGGGGGCGGAGACCCAGTACTTC,CASSLSGAETQYF,TRBJ2-5,.,.,TRBV27,13
TGTGCCAGCAGCTGGATTGGGGGGGGCCGCGGAGATACGCAGTATTTT,CASSWIGGGRGDTQYF,TRBJ2-3,.,.,TRBV3-1/TRBV3-2,16
TGTGCCAGCAGCTCCGGGAGCCACAATGAGCAGTTCTTC,CASSSGSHNEQFF,TRBJ2-1,.,.,TRBV11-3,13
TGTGCCAGCGCGGCCGACGTGGCGCAGTATTTT,CASAADVAQYF,TRBJ2-3,.,.,TRBV2,11
TGTGCCAGTAGCAATAGACAGGGCAGCGGGGAGCTGTTTTTT,CASSNRQGSGELFF,TRBJ2-2,TRBD1,.,TRBV19,14
TGTGCCAGTACTACGACAGGCCGGACGTGGGCTTTCTTT,CASTTTGRTWAFF,TRBJ1-1,.,.,TRBV19,13
TGTGCCAGCTCACCAGGACAGTTCTCTGGAAACACCATATATTTT,CASSPGQFSGNTIYF,TRBJ1-3,.,.,TRBV18,15
TGTGCCAGCAGCTTAGGAGGGGGCGGAACTGAAGCTTTCTTT,CASSLGGGGTEAFF,TRBJ1-1,TRBD1,few,TRBV5-6,14
TGTGCCACCAGTGGACCGGGACAGGGTTTGTGGCAAGAGACCCAGTACTTC,CATSGPGQGLWQETQYF,TRBJ2-5,TRBD1,.,TRBV24-1,17
TGTGCCAGCAGTTACGGCAGGGGGATCGATGGCTACACCTTC,CASSYGRGIDGYTF,TRBJ1-2,TRBD1,.,TRBV6-5,14
TGTGCCAGCAGCGTAGGAGGAGCGCGTAATGAAAAACTGTTTTTT,CASSVGGARNEKLFF,TRBJ1-4,.,.,TRBV5-5,15
TGTGCCACCCGGAATACAGGGTATCGGCAGCCCCAGCATTTT,CATRNTGYRQPQHF,TRBJ1-5,.,.,TRBV19,14
TGTGCCAGCAGTAAACTCACGGGGAATAATGAAAAACTGTTTTTT,CASSKLTGNNEKLFF,TRBJ1-4,.,once,TRBV7-6,15
TGTGCCACCAGTGACGGGACAACTAACTATGGCTACACCTTC,CATSDGTTNYGYTF,TRBJ1-2,.,.,TRBV24-1,14
TGTGCCAGCAGTACCCGGACAGGGGTAGTCACTGAAGCTTTCTTT,CASSTRTGVVTEAFF,TRBJ1-1,TRBD1,.,TRBV6-5,15
TGTGCCAGCAGCCACGTCGGGACTAGAGGAACCGGGGAGCTGTTTTTT,CASSHVGTRGTGELFF,TRBJ2-2,TRBD2,once,TRBV4-2,16
TGTGCCAGCAGCTTAGCCGGACTCTACGAGCAGTACTTC,CASSLAGLYEQYF,TRBJ2-7,.,.,TRBV7-9,13
TGTGCCAGCAGCGTGTCCGGGATCTCTGGAAACACCATATATTTT,CASSVSGISGNTIYF,TRBJ1-3,.,.,TRBV9,15
TGTGCCAGCAGCGGGACAGGGAGCACTGAAGCTTTCTTT,CASSGTGSTEAFF,TRBJ1-1,TRBD1,.,TRBV3-1/TRBV3-2,13
TGCAGTGCTAGTCACGGAGGGGGGGGCAATCAGCCCCAGCATTTT,CSASHGGGGNQPQHF,TRBJ1-5,.,.,TRBV20-1,15
TGCGCCAGCAGCGCATTAACAGGGAACACTGAAGCTTTCTTT,CASSALTGNTEAFF,TRBJ1-1,.,.,TRBV4-1,14
TGTGCCAGCAGCTTAGTCGGACTAGCGAGTGGAGAGCAGTACTTC,CASSLVGLASGEQYF,TRBJ2-7,TRBD2,.,TRBV5-5,15
TGTGCCAGCAGCTTAGTGCCAGGGGTTGAGCAGCCCCAGCATTTT,CASSLVPGVEQPQHF,TRBJ1-5,.,.,TRBV11-2,15
TGTGCCAGCACCAAGGAGGACGGATATAACTATGGCTACACCTTC,CASTKEDGYNYGYTF,TRBJ1-2,.,.,TRBV25-1,15
TGTGCCATCAGAGGAGGACAGGGGAGCTCCTACAATGAGCAGTTCTTC,CAIRGGQGSSYNEQFF,TRBJ2-1,TRBD1,.,TRBV10-3,16
TGTGCCAGCAGTCTCGGGACTAGCTTTGCCGCAGATACGCAGTATTTT,CASSLGTSFAADTQYF,TRBJ2-3,TRBD2,.,TRBV6-2/TRBV6-3,16
TGTGCCAGCTCACCACCGGGACTAGCGGGGTTAGATACGCAGTATTTT,CASSPPGLAGLDTQYF,TRBJ2-3,TRBD2,.,TRBV18,16
TGCGCCAGCAGCCCCCAAGTGACAGGGGATGGCTATGGCTACACCTTC,CASSPQVTGDGYGYTF,TRBJ1-2,TRBD1,.,TRBV5-1,16
TGTGCCAGTAGTACCGCGGACAGGGGGTCAAATGGTACTGAAGCTTTCTTT,CASSTADRGSNGTEAFF,TRBJ1-1,TRBD1,.,TRBV19,17
TGTGCCACCAGTGATGTCGCCGGGACAGGATTAACAGATACGCAGTATTTT,CATSDVAGTGLTDTQYF,TRBJ2-3,TRBD1,.,TRBV24-1,17
TGTGCCAGCAGCGTGCGGGCGGACTATGGCTACACCTTC,CASSVRADYGYTF,TRBJ1-2,.,.,TRBV28,13
TGTGCCAGCAGCTCCTGGACTAGCGGACAACACGAGCAGTACTTC,CASSSWTSGQHEQYF,TRBJ2-7,TRBD2,once,TRBV11-2,15
TGCGCCAGCAGCTTGGCCGGGACACCCACCGGGGAGCTGTTTTTT,CASSLAGTPTGELFF,TRBJ2-2,.,.,TRBV5-1,15
TGCGCCAGCAGCTCAGATGGGACTTGGGACTATGGCTACACCTTC,CASSSDGTWDYGYTF,TRBJ1-2,.,.,TRBV5-1,15
TGTGCCAGCAGCTTGAGGGCCTACGAGCAGTACTTC,CASSLRAYEQYF,TRBJ2-7,.,.,TRBV7-9,12
TGCGCCAGCAGTTGGGACAGAACACTCTATGGCTACACCTTC,CASSWDRTLYGYTF,TRBJ1-2,TRBD1,.,TRBV10-2,14
TGTGCCAGCAGTTGGGCCAGTGGGACAGATACGCAGTATTTT,CASSWASGTDTQYF,TRBJ2-3,.,.,TRBV14,14
TGTGCCAGCAGTTTAACAGGTCCCAATTATGGCTACACCTTC,CASSLTGPNYGYTF,TRBJ1-2,.,.,TRBV27,14
TGTGCCAGCAGCGAGACATCAGGGTCCTACGAGCAGTACTTC,CASSETSGSYEQYF,TRBJ2-7,.,.,TRBV5-4,14
TGTGCCAGCAGCGCGAGGGGACAGGGGGCCGGGGAGCTGTTTTTT,CASSARGQGAGELFF,TRBJ2-2,TRBD1,.,TRBV9,15
TGTGCCACCAGTGAGGGGGACAGCCCTGATCAGCCCCAGCATTTT,CATSEGDSPDQPQHF,TRBJ1-5,TRBD1,.,TRBV24-1,15
TGTGCCAGCAGCCAAGACAACAGAAACGCCACCTCTAGCACAGATACGCAGTATTTT,CASSQDNRNATSSTDTQYF,TRBJ2-3,.,.,TRBV4-2,19
TGCGCCAGCAGCTTGGCACAGGGGGCTATGAACACTGAAGCTTTCTTT,CASSLAQGAMNTEAFF,TRBJ1-1,TRBD1,.,TRBV5-1,16
TGCGCCAGCAGCTTGGGTCTTAACACTGAAGCTTTCTTT,CASSLGLNTEAFF,TRBJ1-1,.,.,TRBV5-1,13
TGTGCCAGCAGCGGGGGCCGACAAGGGACAGATACGCAGTATTTT,CASSGGRQGTDTQYF,TRBJ2-3,.,.,TRBV7-6,15
TGTGCCAGCACCCCAGGGGGGTGGGGCACTGAAGCTTTCTTT,CASTPGGWGTEAFF,TRBJ1-1,TRBD1,once,TRBV6-5,14
TGTGCCAGCAGCGCCGACTCGTACAATGAGCAGTTCTTC,CASSADSYNEQFF,TRBJ2-1,.,once,TRBV11-3,13
TGTGCCAGCAGCCGGGACTTCGGCTCTGGAAACACCATATATTTT,CASSRDFGSGNTIYF,TRBJ1-3,.,.,TRBV5-4,15
TGTGCCAGCAGACCGGGAGGTAATTCACCCCTCCACTTT,CASRPGGNSPLHF,TRBJ1-6,.,.,TRBV7-9,13
TGTGCCAGCAGTGAGCGCTACGAGCAGTACTTC,CASSERYEQYF,TRBJ2-7,.,few,TRBV2,11